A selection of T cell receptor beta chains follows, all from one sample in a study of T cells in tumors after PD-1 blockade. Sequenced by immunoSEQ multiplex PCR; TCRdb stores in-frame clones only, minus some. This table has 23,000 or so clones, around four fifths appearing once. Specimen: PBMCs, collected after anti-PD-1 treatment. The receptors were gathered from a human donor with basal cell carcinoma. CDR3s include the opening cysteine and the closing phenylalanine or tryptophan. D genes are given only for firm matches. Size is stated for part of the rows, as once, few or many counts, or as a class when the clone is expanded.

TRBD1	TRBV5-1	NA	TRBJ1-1	CASSDKQGLAEAFF	TGCGCCAGCAGCGACAAACAGGGGTTGGCTGAAGCTTTCTTT
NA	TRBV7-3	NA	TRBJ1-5	CASSFFKGQPQHF	TGTGCCAGCAGCTTTTTCAAAGGTCAGCCCCAGCATTTT
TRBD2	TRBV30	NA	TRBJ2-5	CAWSAGTSFLETQYF	TGTGCCTGGAGTGCCGGGACTAGCTTTCTGGAGACCCAGTACTTC
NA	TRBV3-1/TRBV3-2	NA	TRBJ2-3	CASSHSDTQYF	TGTGCCAGCAGCCACTCAGATACGCAGTATTTT
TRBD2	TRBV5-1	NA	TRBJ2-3	CASSHVSGGVLSDTQYF	TGCGCCAGCAGCCACGTGAGCGGGGGGGTTCTTTCCGATACGCAGTATTTT
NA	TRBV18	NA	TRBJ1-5	CASSPSGPRGNQPQHF	TGTGCCAGCTCTCCCTCGGGACCAAGAGGGAATCAGCCCCAGCATTTT
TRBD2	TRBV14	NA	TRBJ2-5	CASSQDRTSVPQETQYF	TGTGCCAGCAGCCAAGATCGAACTAGCGTCCCTCAAGAGACCCAGTACTTC
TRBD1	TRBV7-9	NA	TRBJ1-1	CASSFTTGLTEAFF	TGTGCCAGCAGCTTCACGACAGGGCTAACTGAAGCTTTCTTT
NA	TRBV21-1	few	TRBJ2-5	CASLNGDIKETQYF	TGTGCCAGCTTGAACGGGGATATTAAAGAGACCCAGTACTTC
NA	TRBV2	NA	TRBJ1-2	CASSGQLGGYGYTF	TGTGCCAGCAGTGGACAGCTAGGGGGCTATGGCTACACCTTC
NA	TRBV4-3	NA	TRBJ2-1	CARRGGEGGRPFLSSYNEQFF	TGCGCCCGCCGCGGCGGGGAGGGGGGGCGACCTTTTCTCAGCTCCTACAATGAGCAGTTCTTC
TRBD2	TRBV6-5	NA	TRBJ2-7	CASRPGLASSYEQYF	TGTGCCAGCAGACCGGGACTAGCGTCTTCCTACGAGCAGTACTTC
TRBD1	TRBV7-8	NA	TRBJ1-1	CASSFGQGAKLTEAFF	TGTGCCAGCAGCTTCGGACAGGGGGCTAAGTTAACTGAAGCTTTCTTT
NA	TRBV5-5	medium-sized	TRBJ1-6	CASSLAAGRTNSPLHF	TGTGCCAGCAGCTTGGCCGCTGGCAGGACTAATTCACCCCTCCACTTT
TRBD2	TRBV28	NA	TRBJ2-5	CASSSGGQETQYF	TGTGCCAGCTCTAGCGGGGGTCAAGAGACCCAGTACTTC
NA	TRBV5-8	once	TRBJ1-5	CASSLGQEKNQPQHF	TGTGCCAGCAGCTTGGGGCAGGAAAAAAATCAGCCCCAGCATTTT
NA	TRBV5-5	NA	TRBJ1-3	CASSLLQGGNTIYF	TGTGCCAGCAGCTTGCTACAGGGCGGAAACACCATATATTTT
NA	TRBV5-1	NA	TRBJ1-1	CASSLASNTGEAFF	TGCGCCAGCAGCTTGGCCTCGAATACGGGTGAAGCTTTCTTT
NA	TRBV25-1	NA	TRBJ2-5	CASSEPVGKGRRETQYF	TGTGCCAGCAGTGAACCGGTCGGCAAGGGACGCAGAGAGACCCAGTACTTC
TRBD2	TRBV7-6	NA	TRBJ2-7	CASSLPPGGAYEQYF	TGTGCCAGCAGCTTACCCCCCGGGGGGGCTTACGAGCAGTACTTC
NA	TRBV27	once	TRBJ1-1	CASSQSGGVNTEAFF	TGTGCCAGCAGTCAATCGGGGGGCGTGAACACTGAAGCTTTCTTT
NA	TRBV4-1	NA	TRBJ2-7	CASSQEVGATYEQYF	TGCGCCAGCAGCCAAGAGGTGGGGGCCACCTACGAGCAGTACTTC
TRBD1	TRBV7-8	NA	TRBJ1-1	CASKTDRVNTEAFF	TGTGCCAGCAAGACCGACAGGGTGAACACTGAAGCTTTCTTT
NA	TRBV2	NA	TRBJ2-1	CASSLRRGLGREQFF	TGTGCCAGCAGCCTGCGCCGGGGCCTCGGCCGTGAGCAGTTCTTC
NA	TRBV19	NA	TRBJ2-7	CASSNTGSYEQYF	TGTGCCAGTAGTAATACAGGCTCCTACGAGCAGTACTTC
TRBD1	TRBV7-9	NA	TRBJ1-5	CASSRQGSNQPQHF	TGTGCCAGCAGTCGACAGGGTAGCAATCAGCCCCAGCATTTT
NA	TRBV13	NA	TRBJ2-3	CASSLGQGRTDTQYF	TGTGCCAGCAGCTTAGGACAGGGAAGGACAGATACGCAGTATTTT
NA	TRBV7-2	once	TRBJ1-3	CASGGGSGNTIYF	TGTGCCAGCGGAGGGGGGTCTGGAAACACCATATATTTT
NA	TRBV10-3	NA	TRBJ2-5	CAISEPQETQYF	TGTGCCATCAGTGAGCCCCAAGAGACCCAGTACTTC
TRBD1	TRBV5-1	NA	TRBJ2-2	CASSNSGTALTGELFF	TGCGCCAGCAGCAATTCCGGGACAGCACTCACCGGGGAGCTGTTTTTT
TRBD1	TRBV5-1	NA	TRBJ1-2	CASSLPGGFGYTF	TGCGCCAGCAGCTTGCCAGGGGGCTTTGGCTACACCTTC
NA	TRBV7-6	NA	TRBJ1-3	CASSLVANRDSGGNTIYF	TGTGCCAGCAGCTTAGTGGCCAACAGGGATTCGGGCGGAAACACCATATATTTT
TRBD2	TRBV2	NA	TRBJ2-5	CASSGGTRRLQETQYF	TGTGCCAGCTCTGGGGGGACTAGAAGATTACAAGAGACCCAGTACTTC
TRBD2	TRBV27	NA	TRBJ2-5	CASSPIAGNAKETQYF	TGTGCCAGCAGTCCCATAGCGGGAAATGCAAAAGAGACCCAGTACTTC
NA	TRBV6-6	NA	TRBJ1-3	CASSAPGFGAGNTIYF	TGTGCCAGCAGCGCCCCAGGGTTCGGGGCTGGAAACACCATATATTTT
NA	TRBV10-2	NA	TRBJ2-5	CASSFDLGTQYF	TGCGCCAGCAGTTTTGATTTGGGGACCCAGTACTTC
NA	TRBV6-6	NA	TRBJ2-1	CASIDQGNNEQFF	TGTGCCAGCATCGACCAGGGTAACAATGAGCAGTTCTTC
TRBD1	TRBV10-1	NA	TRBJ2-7	CASSYYRDRGLSEQYF	TGCGCCAGCAGTTATTACCGGGACAGGGGACTAAGCGAGCAGTACTTC
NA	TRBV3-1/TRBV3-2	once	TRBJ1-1	CASSPEGTVSKRNTEAFF	TGTGCCAGCAGCCCGGAGGGAACAGTCTCCAAAAGGAACACTGAAGCTTTCTTT
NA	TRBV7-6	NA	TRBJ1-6	CASSLKPGNSPLHF	TGTGCCAGCAGCTTAAAGCCCGGGAATTCACCCCTCCACTTT
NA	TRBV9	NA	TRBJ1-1	CASSVDPRNTEAFF	TGTGCCAGCAGCGTAGACCCGAGGAACACTGAAGCTTTCTTT
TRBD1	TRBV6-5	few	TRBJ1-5	CASRSGGAGLQPQHF	TGTGCCAGCAGGTCAGGGGGCGCAGGTCTTCAGCCCCAGCATTTT
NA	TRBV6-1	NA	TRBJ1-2	CASSEAGTPLYGYTF	TGTGCCAGCAGTGAAGCCGGGACTCCACTCTATGGCTACACCTTC
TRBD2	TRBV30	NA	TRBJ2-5	CAWSRLAGGRETQYF	TGTGCCTGGAGTCGACTAGCGGGGGGTCGGGAGACCCAGTACTTC